One and the same sample provided the 3 T cell receptor beta chains below, sequenced in a study of tumor and adjacent non-tumor tissue in lung cancer. TCRbeta libraries were built with three rounds of nested PCR, modified from ARM-PCR. MiXCR was run by TCRdb on the multiplex PCR reads, yielding one entry per CDR3 protein. In the table there are 120,000 or so distinct CDR3 sequences, roughly 64% of which are singletons. The template was RNA from unsorted bulk tissue. The sequencing input was lung tumor tissue. Every receptor here comes from a man aged 25-45 years with non-small cell lung cancer.

Of note for this clonotype: An end of the junction does not agree with germline; a read error may underlie this. The CDR3 coding sequence is TGCGCCAGCAACTTGTTAGAGACCCAGTACTTC. This codes for CASNLLETQYF. This chain connects TRBV5-6 to TRBJ2-5; D gene uncertain. The length of the CDR3 is 11 residues. Germline CDR1 reads SGHDT; CDR2 reads YYEEEE. Full variable domain (rest looked up from reference TRBV5-6 and TRBJ2-5): DAGVTQSPTHLIKTRGQQVTLRCSPKSGHDTVSWYQQALGQGPQFIFQYYEEEERQRGNFPDRFSGHQFPNYSSELNVNALLLGDSALYLCASNLLETQYFGPGTRLLVL.

This rearrangement joins TRBV11-2 to TRBJ2-7; D is ambiguous. V was shortened by 9 bases and J by 7 bases, with 13 bases between the two germline ends. This CDR3 has 11 amino acids. Looked up from germline, CDR1 is SGHAT and CDR2 is FQNNGV. CDR3 nucleotide sequence: TGTGCCAGGAGCCCTCGAACGGAGCAGTACTTC. Translating it yields CARSPRTEQYF.

The chain joins TRBV10-3 to TRBJ2-3; D remains ambiguous. The germline gives CDR1 ENHRY, CDR2 SYGVKD. V dropped 1 base and J dropped 4 bases, with 12 bases sitting between them. CDR3 length: 15 residues. The CDR3 loop is CAISEYGSSSDTQYF. CDR3 DNA: TGTGCCATCAGTGAGTACGGTAGCTCATCAGATACGCAGTATTTT.